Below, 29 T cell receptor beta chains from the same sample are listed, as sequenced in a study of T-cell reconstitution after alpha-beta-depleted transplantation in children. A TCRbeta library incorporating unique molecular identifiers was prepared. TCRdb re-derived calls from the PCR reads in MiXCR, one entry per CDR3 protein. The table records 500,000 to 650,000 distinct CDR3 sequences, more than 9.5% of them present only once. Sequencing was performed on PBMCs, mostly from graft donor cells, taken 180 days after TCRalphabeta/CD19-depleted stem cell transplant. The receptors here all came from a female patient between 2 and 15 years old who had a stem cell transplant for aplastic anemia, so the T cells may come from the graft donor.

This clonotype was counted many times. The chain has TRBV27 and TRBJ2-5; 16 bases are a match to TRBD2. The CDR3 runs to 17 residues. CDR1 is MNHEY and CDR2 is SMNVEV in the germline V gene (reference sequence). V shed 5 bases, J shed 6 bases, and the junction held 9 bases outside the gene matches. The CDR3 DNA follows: TGTGCCAGCAGTCGAGAGGGACTAGCGGGAGGGCTGAAGACCCAGTACTTC. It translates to CASSREGLAGGLKTQYF.

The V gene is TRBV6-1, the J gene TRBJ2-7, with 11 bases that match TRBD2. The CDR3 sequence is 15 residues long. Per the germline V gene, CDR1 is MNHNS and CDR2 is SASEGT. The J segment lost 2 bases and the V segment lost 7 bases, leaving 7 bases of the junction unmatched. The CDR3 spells CASIGTSGRPYEQYF. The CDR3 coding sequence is TGTGCCAGCATCGGAACTAGCGGGAGACCCTACGAGCAGTACTTC.

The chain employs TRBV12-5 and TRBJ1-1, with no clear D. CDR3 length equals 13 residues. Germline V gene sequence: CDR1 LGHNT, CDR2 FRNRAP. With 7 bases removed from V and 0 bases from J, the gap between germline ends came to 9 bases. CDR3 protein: CASDLHVNTEAFF. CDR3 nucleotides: TGTGCTAGTGACCTTCACGTGAACACTGAAGCTTTCTTT.

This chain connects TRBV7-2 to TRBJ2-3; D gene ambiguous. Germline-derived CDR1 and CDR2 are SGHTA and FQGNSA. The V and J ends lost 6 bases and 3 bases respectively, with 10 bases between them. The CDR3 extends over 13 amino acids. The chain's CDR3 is CASSGRKTDTQYF. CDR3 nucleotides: TGTGCCAGCAGTGGGCGGAAAACAGATACGCAGTATTTT.

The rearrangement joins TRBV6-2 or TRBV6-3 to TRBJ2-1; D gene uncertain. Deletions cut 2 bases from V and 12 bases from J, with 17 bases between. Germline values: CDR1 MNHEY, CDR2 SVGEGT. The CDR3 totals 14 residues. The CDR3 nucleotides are TGTGCCAGCAGTTACGGTTATCGACTGGCCCCGCAGTTCTTC. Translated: CASSYGYRLAPQFF.

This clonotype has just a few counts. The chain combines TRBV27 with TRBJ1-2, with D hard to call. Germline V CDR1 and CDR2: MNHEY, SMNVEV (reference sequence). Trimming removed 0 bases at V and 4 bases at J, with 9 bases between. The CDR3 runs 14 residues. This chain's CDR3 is CASSLSTPVYGYTF. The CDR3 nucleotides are TGTGCCAGCAGTTTATCGACGCCAGTCTATGGCTACACCTTC.

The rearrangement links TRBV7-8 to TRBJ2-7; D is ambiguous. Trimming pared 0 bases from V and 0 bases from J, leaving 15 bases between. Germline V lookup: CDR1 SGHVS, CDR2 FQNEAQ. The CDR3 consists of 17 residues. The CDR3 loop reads CASSLASVGWGSYEQYV. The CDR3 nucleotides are TGTGCCAGCAGCTTAGCGTCGGTCGGGTGGGGCTCCTACGAGCAGTACGTC.

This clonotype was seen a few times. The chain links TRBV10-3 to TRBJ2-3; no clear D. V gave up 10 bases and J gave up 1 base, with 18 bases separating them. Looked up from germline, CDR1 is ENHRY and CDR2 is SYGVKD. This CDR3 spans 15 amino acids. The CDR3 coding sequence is TGTGCCACCGAGCCGGTGGCAGACCGCACAGATACGCAGTATTTT. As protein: CATEPVADRTDTQYF.

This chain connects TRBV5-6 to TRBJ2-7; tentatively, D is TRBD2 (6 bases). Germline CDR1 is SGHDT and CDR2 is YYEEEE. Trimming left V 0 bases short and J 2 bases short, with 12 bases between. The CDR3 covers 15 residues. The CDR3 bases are TGTGCCAGCAGCTTGGTGCGGGGCCGGACCTACGAGCAGTACGTC. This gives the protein CASSLVRGRTYEQYV.

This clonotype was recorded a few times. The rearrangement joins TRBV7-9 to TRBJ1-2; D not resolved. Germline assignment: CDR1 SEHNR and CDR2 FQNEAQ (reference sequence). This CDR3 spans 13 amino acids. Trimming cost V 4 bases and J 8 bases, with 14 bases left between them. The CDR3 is CASSSTTDGGYTF. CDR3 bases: TGTGCCAGCAGCTCAACTACTGATGGCGGCTACACCTTC.

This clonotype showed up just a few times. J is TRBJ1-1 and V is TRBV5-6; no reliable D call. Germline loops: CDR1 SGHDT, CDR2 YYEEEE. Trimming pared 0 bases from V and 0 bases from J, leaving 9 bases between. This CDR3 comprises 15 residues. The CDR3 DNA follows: TGTGCCAGCAGCTTGGTTCCGGGAATGAACACTGAAGCTTTCTTT. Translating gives CASSLVPGMNTEAFF.

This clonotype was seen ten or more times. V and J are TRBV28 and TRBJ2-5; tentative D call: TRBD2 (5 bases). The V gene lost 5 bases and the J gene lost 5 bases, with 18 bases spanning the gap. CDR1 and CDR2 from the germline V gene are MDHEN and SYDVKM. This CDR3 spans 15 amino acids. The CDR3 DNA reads TGTGCCAGCAGTCCGTGGACTGGAAGGATTGAGACCCAGTACTTC. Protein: CASSPWTGRIETQYF.

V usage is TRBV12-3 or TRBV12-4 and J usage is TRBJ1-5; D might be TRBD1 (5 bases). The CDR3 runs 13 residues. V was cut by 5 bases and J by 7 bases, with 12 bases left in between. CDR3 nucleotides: TGTGCCAGCAGTCCTGGGGCACACCAGCCCCAGCATTTT. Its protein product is CASSPGAHQPQHF.

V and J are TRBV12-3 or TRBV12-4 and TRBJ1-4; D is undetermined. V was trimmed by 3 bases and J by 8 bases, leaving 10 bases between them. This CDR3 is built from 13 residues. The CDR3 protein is CASSFRVLEKLFF. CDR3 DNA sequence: TGTGCCAGCAGTTTCCGGGTTTTGGAAAAACTGTTTTTT.

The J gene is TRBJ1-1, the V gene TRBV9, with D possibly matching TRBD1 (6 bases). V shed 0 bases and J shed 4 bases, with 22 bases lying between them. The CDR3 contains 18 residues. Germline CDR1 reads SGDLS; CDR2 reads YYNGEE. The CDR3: CASSVAFPSAGASTEAFF. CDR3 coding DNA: TGTGCCAGCAGCGTAGCATTTCCCTCTGCAGGGGCGAGCACTGAAGCTTTCTTT.

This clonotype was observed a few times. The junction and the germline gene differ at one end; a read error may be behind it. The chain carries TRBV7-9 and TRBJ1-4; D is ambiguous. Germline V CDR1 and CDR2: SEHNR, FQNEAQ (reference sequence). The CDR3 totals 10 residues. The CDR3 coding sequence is TGTGCCAGCTCGCCGGGGAGAGTGGTTTTT. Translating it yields CASSPGRVVF.

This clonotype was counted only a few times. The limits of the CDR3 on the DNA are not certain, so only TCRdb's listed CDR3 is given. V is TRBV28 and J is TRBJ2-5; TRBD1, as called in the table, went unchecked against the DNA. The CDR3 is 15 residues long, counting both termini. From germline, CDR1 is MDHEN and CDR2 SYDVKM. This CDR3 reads CASSFLAGGRETQYF.

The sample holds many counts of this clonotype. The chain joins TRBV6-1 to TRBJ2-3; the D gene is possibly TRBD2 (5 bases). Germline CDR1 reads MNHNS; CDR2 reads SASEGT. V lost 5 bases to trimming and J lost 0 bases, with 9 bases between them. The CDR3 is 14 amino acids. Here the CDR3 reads CASSRRLSTDTQYF. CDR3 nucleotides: TGTGCCAGCAGTCGGAGGTTGAGCACAGATACGCAGTATTTT.

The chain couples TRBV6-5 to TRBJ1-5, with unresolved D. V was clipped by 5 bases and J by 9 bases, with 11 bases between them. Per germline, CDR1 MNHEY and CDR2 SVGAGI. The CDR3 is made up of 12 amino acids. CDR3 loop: CASSNTPWPQHF. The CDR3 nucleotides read TGTGCCAGCAGTAACACTCCTTGGCCCCAGCATTTT.

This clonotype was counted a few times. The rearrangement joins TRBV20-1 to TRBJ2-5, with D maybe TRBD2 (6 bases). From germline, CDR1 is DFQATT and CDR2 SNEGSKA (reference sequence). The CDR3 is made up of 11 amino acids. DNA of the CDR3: TGCAGGCCCGGGGGACAAGAGACCCAGTACTTC. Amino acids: CRPGGQETQYF.

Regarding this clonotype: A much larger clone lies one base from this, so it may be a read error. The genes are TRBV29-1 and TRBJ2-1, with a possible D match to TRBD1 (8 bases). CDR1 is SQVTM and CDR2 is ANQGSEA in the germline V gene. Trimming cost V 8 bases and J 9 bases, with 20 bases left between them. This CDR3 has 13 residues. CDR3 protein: CSWRGTGSAEQFF. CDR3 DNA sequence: TGCAGCTGGCGGGGGACAGGTTCGGCTGAGCAGTTCTTC.

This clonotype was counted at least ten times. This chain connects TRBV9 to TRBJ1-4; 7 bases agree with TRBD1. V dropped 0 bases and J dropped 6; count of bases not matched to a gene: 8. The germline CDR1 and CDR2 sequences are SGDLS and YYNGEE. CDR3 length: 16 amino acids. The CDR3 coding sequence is TGTGCCAGCAGCGTAGGGTACCGGCAGGGGGATGAAAAACTGTTTTTT. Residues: CASSVGYRQGDEKLFF.

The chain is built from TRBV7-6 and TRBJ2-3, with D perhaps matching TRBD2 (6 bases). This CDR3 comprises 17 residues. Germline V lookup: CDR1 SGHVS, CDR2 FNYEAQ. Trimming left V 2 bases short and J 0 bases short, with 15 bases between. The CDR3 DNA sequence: TGTGCCAGCAGCTTATACTCCGGGAGCTTGAGCACAGATACGCAGTATTTT. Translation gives CASSLYSGSLSTDTQYF.

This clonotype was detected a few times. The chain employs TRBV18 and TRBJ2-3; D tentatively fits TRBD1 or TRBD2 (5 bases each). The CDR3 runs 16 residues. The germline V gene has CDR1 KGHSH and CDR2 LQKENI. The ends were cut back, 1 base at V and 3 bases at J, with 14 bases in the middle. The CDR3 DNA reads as TGTGCCAGCTCACCACGGCAGGGAGTGGGAACAGATACGCAGTATTTT. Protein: CASSPRQGVGTDTQYF.

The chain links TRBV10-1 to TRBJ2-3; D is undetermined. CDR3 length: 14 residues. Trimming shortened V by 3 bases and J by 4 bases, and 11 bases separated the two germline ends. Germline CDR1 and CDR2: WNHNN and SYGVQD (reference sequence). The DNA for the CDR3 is TGCGCCAGCAGTGACTTAATAGCTCCAGATACGCAGTATTTT. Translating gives CASSDLIAPDTQYF.

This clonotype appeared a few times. The CDR3, as DNA: TGCGCCAGCAGCCAAAGGGGAGATACGCAGTATTTT. It yields the protein CASSQRGDTQYF. The V call is TRBV4-3, the J call TRBJ2-3; maybe TRBD1 (5 bases). CDR1 and CDR2 from the germline V gene are LGHNA and YSLEER. Trimming removed 2 bases at V and 5 bases at J, with 5 bases between. This CDR3 spans 12 amino acids.

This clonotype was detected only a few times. The CDR3 reads CSASPGRRRTLAQYF. The CDR3, as DNA: TGCAGTGCTAGCCCGGGGCGACGAAGGACCTTGGCCCAGTACTTC. The chain is built from TRBV20-1 and TRBJ2-5; tentatively, D is TRBD1 or TRBD2 (5 bases each). The CDR3 loop spans 15 amino acids. Deletions cut 3 bases from V and 9 bases from J, with 23 bases between. The germline gives CDR1 DFQATT, CDR2 SNEGSKA (reference sequence).

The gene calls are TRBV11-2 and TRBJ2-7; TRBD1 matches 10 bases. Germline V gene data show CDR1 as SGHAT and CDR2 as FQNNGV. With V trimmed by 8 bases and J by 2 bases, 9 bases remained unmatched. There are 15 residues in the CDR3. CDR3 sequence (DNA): TGTGCCAGCCAGCCGGACAGGGGGAGGGCCTACGAGCAGTACTTC. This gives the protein CASQPDRGRAYEQYF.

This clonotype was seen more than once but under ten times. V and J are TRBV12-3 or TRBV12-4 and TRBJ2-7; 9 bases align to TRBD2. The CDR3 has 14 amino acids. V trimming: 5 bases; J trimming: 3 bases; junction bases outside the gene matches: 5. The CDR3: CASSPSGVLYEQYF. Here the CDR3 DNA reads TGTGCCAGCAGTCCTAGCGGGGTCCTCTACGAGCAGTACTTC.